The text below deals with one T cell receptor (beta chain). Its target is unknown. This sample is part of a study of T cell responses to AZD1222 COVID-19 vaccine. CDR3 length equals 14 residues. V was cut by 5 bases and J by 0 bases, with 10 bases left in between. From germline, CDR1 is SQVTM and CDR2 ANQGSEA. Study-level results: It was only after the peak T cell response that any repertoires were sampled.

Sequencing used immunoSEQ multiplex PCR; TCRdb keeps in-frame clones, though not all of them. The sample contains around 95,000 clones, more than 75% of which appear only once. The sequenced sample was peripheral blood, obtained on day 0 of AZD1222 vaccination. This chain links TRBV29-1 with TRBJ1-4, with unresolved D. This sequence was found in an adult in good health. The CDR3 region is CSVSVGSTNEKLFF. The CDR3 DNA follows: TGCAGCGTTAGCGTAGGCTCAACTAATGAAAAACTGTTTTTT.